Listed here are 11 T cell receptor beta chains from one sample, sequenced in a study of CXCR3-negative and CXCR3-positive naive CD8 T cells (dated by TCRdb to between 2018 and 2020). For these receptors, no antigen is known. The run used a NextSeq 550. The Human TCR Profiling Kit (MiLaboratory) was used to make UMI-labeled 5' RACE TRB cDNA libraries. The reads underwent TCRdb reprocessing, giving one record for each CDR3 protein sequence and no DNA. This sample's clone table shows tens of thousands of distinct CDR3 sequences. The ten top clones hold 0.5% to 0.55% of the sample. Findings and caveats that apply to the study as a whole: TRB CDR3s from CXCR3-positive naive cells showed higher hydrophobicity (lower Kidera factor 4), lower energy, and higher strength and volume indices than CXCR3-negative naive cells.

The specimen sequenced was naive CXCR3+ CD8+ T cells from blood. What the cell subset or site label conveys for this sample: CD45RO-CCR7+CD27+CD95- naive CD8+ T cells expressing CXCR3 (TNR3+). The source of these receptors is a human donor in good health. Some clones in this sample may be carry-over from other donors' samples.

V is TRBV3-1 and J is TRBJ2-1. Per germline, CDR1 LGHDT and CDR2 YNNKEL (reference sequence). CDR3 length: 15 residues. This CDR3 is CASSQDLSRDNEQFF.

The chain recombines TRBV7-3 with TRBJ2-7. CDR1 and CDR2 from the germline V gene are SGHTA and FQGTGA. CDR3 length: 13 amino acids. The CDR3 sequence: CASSLRDSYEQYF.

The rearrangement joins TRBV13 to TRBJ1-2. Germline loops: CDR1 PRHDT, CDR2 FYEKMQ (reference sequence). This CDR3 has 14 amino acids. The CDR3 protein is CASSLDSTNYGYTF.

CDR3 sequence: CASSPISVRGSTEAFF. The V gene is TRBV27, the J gene TRBJ1-1. This CDR3 contains 16 residues. Germline CDR1 and CDR2: MNHEY and SMNVEV (reference sequence).

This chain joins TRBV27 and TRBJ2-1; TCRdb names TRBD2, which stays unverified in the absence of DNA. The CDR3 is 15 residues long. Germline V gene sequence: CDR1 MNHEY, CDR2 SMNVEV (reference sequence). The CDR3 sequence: CASSLNTGGPHEQFF.

The CDR3 here is CASHNRGNTVYF. The V call is TRBV6-2 or TRBV6-3, the J call TRBJ1-3; TCRdb names TRBD1, which stays unverified in the absence of DNA. The CDR3 extends over 12 amino acids. Germline V gives CDR1 MNHEY, CDR2 SVGEGT.

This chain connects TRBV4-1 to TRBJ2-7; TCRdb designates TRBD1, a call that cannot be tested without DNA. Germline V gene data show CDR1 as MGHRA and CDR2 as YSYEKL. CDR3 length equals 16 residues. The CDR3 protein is CASSQDIDSMTYEQYF.

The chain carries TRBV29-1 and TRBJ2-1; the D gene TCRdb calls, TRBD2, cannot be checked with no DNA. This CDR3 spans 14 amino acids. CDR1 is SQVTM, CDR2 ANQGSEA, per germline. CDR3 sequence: CSIPQQGEGNEQFF.

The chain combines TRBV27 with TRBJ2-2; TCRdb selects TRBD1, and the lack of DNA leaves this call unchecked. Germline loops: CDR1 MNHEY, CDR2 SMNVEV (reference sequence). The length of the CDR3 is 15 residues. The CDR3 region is CASSLLDSKTGELFF.

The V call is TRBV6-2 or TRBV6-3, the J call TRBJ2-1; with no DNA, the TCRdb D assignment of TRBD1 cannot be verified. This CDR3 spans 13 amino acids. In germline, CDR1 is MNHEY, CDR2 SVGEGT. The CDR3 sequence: CASSLDPRNEQFF.

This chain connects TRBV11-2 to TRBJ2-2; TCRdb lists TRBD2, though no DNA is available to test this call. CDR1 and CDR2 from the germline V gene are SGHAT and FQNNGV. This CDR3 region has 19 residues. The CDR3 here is CASSLVISGRPKNTGELFF. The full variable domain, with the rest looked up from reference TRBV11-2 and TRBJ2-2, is EAGVAQSPRYKIIEKRQSVAFWCNPISGHATLYWYQQILGQGPKLLIQFQNNGVVDDSQLPKDRFSAERLKGVDSTLKIQPAKLEDSAVYLCASSLVISGRPKNTGELFFGEGSRLTVL.